This T cell receptor beta chain was obtained from a study of identical twins. Trimming stripped 6 bases from V and 10 bases from J, with 18 bases between. CDR3 size: 13 residues. Whole-study findings and limits: Partial confounding of zero-insertion analyses by invariant MAIT and iNKT cells was possible. There was more out-of-frame TCR alpha sharing in monozygotic twins than models estimated.

A few counts support this clonotype. Its antigen is currently unknown. TCRdb ran MiXCR on the 5' RACE reads and lists one entry per CDR3 protein. This sample carries approximately 210,000 distinct CDR3 sequences, approximately 16% of them seen once, and the ten largest clones take over 35%. These same data were also listed under a study on T cells expressing NK-cell markers. In that study: Restricting sorting to alpha-beta TCR T cells was achieved in several experiments by an anti-gamma-delta TCR antibody. Evidence did not settle whether expanded NKG2C+ T cell clones targeted HCMV.

The receptor was derived from a woman younger than 35 in good health. V and J are TRBV12-3 or TRBV12-4 and TRBJ1-2; maybe TRBD1 (5 bases). Sequences were obtained from CD8+ T cells sorted from blood. DNA of the CDR3: TGTGCCAGCAGCCCATTGAAGAGGGGTCACTACACCTTC. Translation gives CASSPLKRGHYTF.